These 27 T cell receptor beta chains were sequenced from one sample in a study of T-cell memory formation after mild COVID-19. MiXCR, run by TCRdb on the 5' RACE reads, gives a single entry per CDR3 protein. The sample records approximately 210,000 distinct CDR3 sequences, approximately 30% being singletons. Sequenced sample: PBMCs or a T cell subset sorted from them (not recorded which). These receptors came from an adult woman who had mild COVID-19 (a few samples of this study predate the infection). Cell type and time point are not known.

The chain links TRBV11-3 to TRBJ1-1, with a weak D call TRBD1 (5 bases). Trimming took 3 bases from V and 1 from J, leaving 9 bases between them. Germline assignment: CDR1 SGHNT and CDR2 YENEEA. The CDR3 contains 14 residues. The CDR3: CASSLWGTNTEAFF. In nucleotides, the CDR3 is TGTGCCAGCAGCTTGTGGGGCACGAACACTGAAGCTTTCTTT.

Only a few counts were recorded for this clonotype. The chain is built from TRBV7-6 and TRBJ1-6; D perhaps matches TRBD1 (5 bases). V was clipped by 6 bases and J by 7 bases, with 16 bases between them. Germline values: CDR1 SGHVS, CDR2 FNYEAQ. This CDR3 contains 15 residues. In DNA form, the CDR3 reads TGTGCCAGCAGTCGAAACACAGGAAACAATTCACCCCTCCACTTT. Its translation: CASSRNTGNNSPLHF.

J is TRBJ2-7 and V is TRBV7-9; D is unclear. The germline V and J ends were trimmed by 5 bases and 6 bases, with 14 bases remaining between them. The germline gives CDR1 SEHNR, CDR2 FQNEAQ (reference sequence). The CDR3 sequence is 13 residues long. CDR3 region: CASSPYTVGEQYF. Written as DNA, the CDR3 is TGTGCCAGCAGCCCCTACACAGTGGGCGAGCAGTACTTC. Full variable domain (remainder filled in from reference TRBV7-9 and TRBJ2-7): DTGVSQNPRHKITKRGQNVTFRCDPISEHNRLYWYRQTLGQGPEFLTYFQNEAQLEKSRLLSDRFSAERPKGSFSTLEIQRTEQGDSAMYLCASSPYTVGEQYFGPGTRLTVT.

The chain is built from TRBV5-5 and TRBJ2-1, with D maybe TRBD1 (6 bases). The germline gives CDR1 SGHKS, CDR2 YYEKEE (reference sequence). The V end lost 0 bases, the J end lost 6 bases, and 10 bases lay between the germline ends. The CDR3 covers 14 residues. The CDR3 region is CASSLGQVRNEQFF. As DNA, the CDR3 is TGTGCCAGCAGCTTGGGACAGGTCCGCAATGAGCAGTTCTTC.

This clonotype was picked up a small number of times. CDR3 in amino acids: CASSFPEAFF. The CDR3 DNA reads TGTGCCAGCAGCTTCCCCGAGGCTTTCTTT. V and J are TRBV3-1 and TRBJ1-1; D is undetermined. Germline V CDR1 and CDR2: LGHDT, YNNKEL (reference sequence). Between the trimmed V and J ends, which lost 5 bases and 11 bases, there was a span of 9 bases. This CDR3 region has 10 residues.

This clonotype has just a few counts. This rearrangement joins TRBV7-8 to TRBJ2-5, with 8 bases fitting TRBD2. CDR3 length: 18 amino acids. Germline trimming cut 4 bases from V and 2 bases from J; bases unmatched to any gene: 15. Germline V lookup: CDR1 SGHVS, CDR2 FQNEAQ. CDR3 sequence: CASSSPAAGGPPQETQYF. CDR3 coding DNA: TGTGCCAGCAGCTCCCCTGCGGCGGGGGGCCCCCCTCAAGAGACCCAGTACTTC.

The chain recombines TRBV15 with TRBJ2-3; D is possibly TRBD1 or TRBD2 (5 bases each). The V and J ends lost 1 base and 5 bases respectively, with 16 bases between them. Germline-derived CDR1 and CDR2 are LNHNV and YYDKDF (reference sequence). The CDR3 sequence is 16 residues long. CDR3 in amino acids: CATSRGVGTDGDTQYF. In nucleotides, the CDR3 is TGTGCCACCAGCAGAGGGGTGGGGACGGATGGAGATACGCAGTATTTT.

For the CDR3, the DNA is TGTGCCAGCAGTGGAGCCTTAGCGGGAGAAGGGGAGACCCAGTACTTC. It codes for CASSGALAGEGETQYF. The chain is built from TRBV6-5 and TRBJ2-5; TRBD2 aligns across 9 bases. Trimming took 5 bases from V and 5 from J; bases not matched to a gene: 12. The CDR3 has 16 amino acids. Germline V CDR1 and CDR2: MNHEY, SVGAGI.

The CDR3 sequence: CASSPGTGRNEQYF. In DNA, the CDR3 is TGCGCCAGCAGCCCCGGGACAGGGCGGAACGAGCAGTACTTC. This rearrangement joins TRBV5-1 to TRBJ2-7, with 9 bases that match TRBD1. The CDR3 loop spans 14 amino acids. The germline gives CDR1 SGHRS, CDR2 YFSETQ. With V trimmed by 4 bases and J by 5 bases, 7 bases remained unmatched.

The rearrangement uses TRBV20-1 and TRBJ1-6; D not resolved. The V end was cut by 3 bases, the J end by 7 bases, with 13 bases between. The germline V gene encodes CDR1 DFQATT and CDR2 SNEGSKA (reference sequence). There are 14 residues in the CDR3. In nucleotides, the CDR3 is TGCAGTGCTAGGGAGCCCGGGTTCAATTCACCCCTCCACTTT. Protein sequence: CSAREPGFNSPLHF.

The chain is built from TRBV6-6 and TRBJ1-2; D possibly corresponds to TRBD1 (6 bases). The CDR3 is 15 amino acids. With 0 bases removed from V and 0 bases from J, the gap between germline ends came to 8 bases. Germline V lookup: CDR1 MNHNY, CDR2 SVGAGI (reference sequence). DNA for the CDR3: TGTGCCAGCAGTTACTCACAGGGACCTAACTATGGCTACACCTTC. Protein: CASSYSQGPNYGYTF.

V is TRBV20-1 and J is TRBJ2-7, with 7 positions matching TRBD1. The trim removed 0 bases at V and 3 bases at J, leaving 11 bases unmatched. Germline V gene sequence: CDR1 DFQATT, CDR2 SNEGSKA (reference sequence). CDR3 length: 16 amino acids. The CDR3 DNA follows: TGCAGTGCTAGAGACCTTGACAGGGCAATCCTCTACGAGCAGTACTTC. Translated: CSARDLDRAILYEQYF.

The rearrangement uses TRBV24-1 and TRBJ2-5, with 11 bases fitting TRBD2. Trimming cost V 3 bases and J 2 bases; bases outside gene matches: 4. CDR3 length equals 16 residues. Germline-derived CDR1 and CDR2 are KGHDR and SFDVKD. CDR3 DNA: TGTGCCACCAGTGATCGAGGGACTAGCGGACAAGAGACCCAGTACTTC. Amino acid sequence: CATSDRGTSGQETQYF.

In this sample, this clonotype turned up a few times. The rearrangement uses TRBV4-3 and TRBJ2-7; D is perhaps TRBD2 (6 bases). The V end lost 0 bases, the J end lost 3 bases, and 9 bases lay between the germline ends. This CDR3 has 14 amino acids. The V gene's germline CDR1 is LGHNA and CDR2 YSLEER. The DNA of the CDR3 is TGCGCCAGCAGCCAAGAGGTGGGAGGCTACGAGCAGTACTTC. Translating it yields CASSQEVGGYEQYF.

The V call is TRBV4-1, the J call TRBJ2-1; 8 nucleotides line up with TRBD2. Germline V CDR1 and CDR2: MGHRA, YSYEKL. The CDR3 length is 20 residues. The trim removed 4 bases at V and 0 bases at J, leaving 17 bases unmatched. The CDR3 DNA is TGCGCCAGCAGCCCCCTCGGGAAAGCTAGCGGGCCGAGCTCCTACAATGAGCAGTTCTTC. Translated: CASSPLGKASGPSSYNEQFF.

This clonotype has more than one count but fewer than ten. The chain couples TRBV7-8 to TRBJ2-3, with D perhaps TRBD1 or TRBD2 (5 bases each). Trimming left V 5 bases short and J 6 bases short, with 21 bases between. Germline V gene lookup returns CDR1 SGHVS and CDR2 FQNEAQ. The CDR3 consists of 16 residues. CDR3 residues: CASSPGPGTSGDTQYF. For the CDR3, the DNA is TGTGCCAGCAGCCCAGGACCCGGGACCTCAGGGGATACGCAGTATTTT.

The chain combines TRBV4-1 with TRBJ2-7, with 9 bases lining up with TRBD1. The length of the CDR3 is 14 residues. Germline CDR1 MGHRA, CDR2 YSYEKL. J was trimmed by 7 bases and V by 4 bases; bases with no gene match: 8. The CDR3 loop reads CASSPFLTGGEQYF. The CDR3, as DNA: TGCGCCAGCAGCCCGTTTTTGACAGGGGGGGAGCAGTACTTC.

The J gene is TRBJ1-5, the V gene TRBV6-2 or TRBV6-3, with D perhaps TRBD1 (5 bases). Germline V gives CDR1 MNHEY, CDR2 SVGEGT. V lost 7 bases to trimming and J lost 4 bases, with 14 bases between them. This CDR3 is 14 amino acids long. CDR3 protein: CASIERAGNQPQHF. In DNA form, the CDR3 reads TGTGCCAGCATAGAAAGAGCAGGGAATCAGCCCCAGCATTTT.

This clonotype was picked up a small number of times. CDR3 DNA: TGTGCCATCAGTATTGGAAATCTAGCGGGAGGGGCCAATGAGCAGTTCTTC. Its translation is CAISIGNLAGGANEQFF. This chain connects TRBV10-3 to TRBJ2-1; 12 nucleotides align to TRBD2. The CDR3 runs to 17 residues. V trimming: 5 bases; J trimming: 6 bases; junction bases outside the gene matches: 11. Germline lookup yields CDR1 ENHRY and CDR2 SYGVKD.

The chain has TRBV9 and TRBJ1-6, with a weak D call TRBD1 (5 bases). CDR1 and CDR2 (germline): SGDLS, YYNGEE. Trimming left V 4 bases short and J 2 bases short, with 19 bases between. CDR3 length: 18 amino acids. CDR3 bases: TGTGCCAGCAGCCCCCCCGATGGGGGATCAGCCTATAATTCACCCCTCCACTTT. This gives the protein CASSPPDGGSAYNSPLHF.

The table lists this clonotype with a few counts. This chain uses TRBV5-1 with TRBJ1-6, with 7 positions matching TRBD1. With 6 bases clipped from V and 8 bases from J, the junction kept 8 bases outside the gene matches. Germline CDR1 SGHRS, CDR2 YFSETQ. The CDR3 covers 14 residues. Here the CDR3 DNA reads TGCGCCAGCACCCTTCGACAGGGCGATTCACCCCTCCACTTT. Its translation is CASTLRQGDSPLHF.

The chain employs TRBV12-3 or TRBV12-4 and TRBJ1-2; D is unresolved. The V end lost 6 bases, the J end lost 6 bases, and 17 bases lay between the germline ends. CDR3 length equals 14 residues. The CDR3 nucleotides are TGTGCCAGCAGCCCCACGATTGGGGTTGATGGCTACACCTTC. Translated: CASSPTIGVDGYTF.

This chain joins TRBV30 and TRBJ1-1, with 8 bases matching TRBD1. In germline, CDR1 is GTSNPN, CDR2 SVGIG (reference sequence). The CDR3 is 12 amino acids. V shed 8 bases and J 1 base; nucleotides not matched to a gene: 3. The CDR3 DNA follows: TGTGCCCATGGACAGGGGAACACTGAAGCTTTCTTT. Translated, it gives CAHGQGNTEAFF.

This clonotype has more than one count but fewer than ten. This chain joins TRBV4-1 and TRBJ2-7; 7 bases align to TRBD1. CDR1 is MGHRA and CDR2 is YSYEKL in the germline V gene. The CDR3 extends over 16 amino acids. With 3 bases clipped from V and 2 bases from J, the junction kept 10 bases outside the gene matches. The CDR3 protein is CASSHGPTGVAYEQYF. The DNA of the CDR3 is TGCGCCAGCAGCCACGGCCCAACAGGGGTGGCCTACGAGCAGTACTTC.

In this sample, this clonotype turned up a few times. This sequence joins TRBV18 and TRBJ2-1, with no clear D. Per germline, CDR1 KGHSH and CDR2 LQKENI. Trimming took 1 base from V and 8 from J, leaving 9 bases between them. This CDR3 has 13 residues. The CDR3 DNA is TGTGCCAGCTCACCACAGGGTCGGGATGAGCAGTTCTTC. Amino acid sequence: CASSPQGRDEQFF.

J is TRBJ1-5 and V is TRBV20-1; TRBD1 agrees at 8 bases. V was clipped by 5 bases and J by 7 bases; unmatched bases: 13. The CDR3 contains 15 residues. Germline CDR1 is DFQATT and CDR2 is SNEGSKA (reference sequence). The CDR3 bases are TGCAGTGCTTCACCGGGACAGGTCTTCGGACAGCCCCAGCATTTT. This encodes CSASPGQVFGQPQHF.

This clonotype was counted at least ten times. The rearrangement joins TRBV20-1 to TRBJ2-1, with 12 nucleotides matching TRBD2. The CDR3 contains 18 residues. From germline, CDR1 is DFQATT and CDR2 SNEGSKA (reference sequence). Trimming took 0 bases from V and 4 from J; bases not matched to a gene: 10. CDR3 DNA sequence: TGCAGTGCTAGAGATAGCTCTAGCGGGAGGGCCGGATACAATGAGCAGTTCTTC. Its translation: CSARDSSSGRAGYNEQFF.